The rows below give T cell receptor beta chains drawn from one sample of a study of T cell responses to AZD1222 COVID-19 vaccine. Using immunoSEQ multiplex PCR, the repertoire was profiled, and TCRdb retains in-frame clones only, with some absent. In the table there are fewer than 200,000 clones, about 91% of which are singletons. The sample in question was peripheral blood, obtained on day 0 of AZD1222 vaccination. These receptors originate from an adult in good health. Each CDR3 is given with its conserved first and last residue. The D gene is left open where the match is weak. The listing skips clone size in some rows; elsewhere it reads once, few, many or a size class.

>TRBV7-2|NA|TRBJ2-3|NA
TGTGCCAGCAGTCAAACAAACAGAGGACGTACGCAGTATTTT
CASSQTNRGRTQYF
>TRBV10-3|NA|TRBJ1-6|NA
TGTGCCATCGGGGGTCTTTCTCCGAATAATTCACCCCTCCACTTT
CAIGGLSPNNSPLHF
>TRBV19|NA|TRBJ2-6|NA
TGTGCCAGTAGGGACAACCCATCCAACTCTGGGGCCAACGTCCTGACTTTC
CASRDNPSNSGANVLTF
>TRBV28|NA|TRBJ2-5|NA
TGTGCCAGCAGCCCGCTGCCCCAAGAGACCCAGTACTTC
CASSPLPQETQYF
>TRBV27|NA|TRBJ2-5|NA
TGTGCCAGCAGTTGGTCGGGGACACAAGAGACCCAGTACTTC
CASSWSGTQETQYF
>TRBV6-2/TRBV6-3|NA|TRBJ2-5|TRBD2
TGTGCCAGCAGTCCGGGACTAGCGGGGTCGGAGACCCAGTACTTC
CASSPGLAGSETQYF
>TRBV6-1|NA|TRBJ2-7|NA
TGTGCCAGCAGTGAAGCCGGGGGCGTCCCTTCCTACGAGCAGTACTTC
CASSEAGGVPSYEQYF
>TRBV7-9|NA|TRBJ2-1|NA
TGTGCCAGCAGCTTGGGGGGCCTGGCGGCGTACAATGAGCAGTTCTTC
CASSLGGLAAYNEQFF
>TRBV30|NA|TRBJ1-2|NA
TGTGCCTGGACCGTCCCGGGGGGGAAAAACTATGGCTACACCTTC
CAWTVPGGKNYGYTF
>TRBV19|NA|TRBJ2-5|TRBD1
TGTGCCAGTACGGAACAGGGGGCAGGGGAGACCCAGTACTTC
CASTEQGAGETQYF
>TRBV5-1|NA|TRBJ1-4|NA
TGCGCCAGCAGCCCGGGACAAGGCTCTGAAAAACTGTTTTTT
CASSPGQGSEKLFF
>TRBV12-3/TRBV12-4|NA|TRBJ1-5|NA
TGTGCCAGCAGCCGGACCGCTAATCAGCCCCAGCATTTT
CASSRTANQPQHF
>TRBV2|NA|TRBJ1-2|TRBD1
TGTGCCAGCAATCCACAGGGGGCCTATGGCTACACCTTC
CASNPQGAYGYTF
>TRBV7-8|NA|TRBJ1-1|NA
TGTGCCAGCAGCTTAGTTGAGAACACTGAAGCTTTCTTT
CASSLVENTEAFF
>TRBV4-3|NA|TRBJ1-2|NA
TGCGCCAGCAGCCAATGGCAGGGTAACTCCTATGGCTACACCTTC
CASSQWQGNSYGYTF
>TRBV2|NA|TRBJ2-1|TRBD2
TGTGCCAGCAGTGTGGGGACTAGTTCCCCATGGTTCTTC
CASSVGTSSPWFF
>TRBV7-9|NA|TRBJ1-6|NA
TGTGCCAGCAGTTGGGTCGACAGTTCGCATTCACCCCTCCACTTT
CASSWVDSSHSPLHF
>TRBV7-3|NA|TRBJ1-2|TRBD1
TGTGCCAGCAGCTCCGCTGGACAGGGCAGTGGCTACACCTTC
CASSSAGQGSGYTF
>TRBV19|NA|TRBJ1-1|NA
TGTGCCAGTAGTATTCTAGGCATGAACACTGAAGCTTTCTTT
CASSILGMNTEAFF
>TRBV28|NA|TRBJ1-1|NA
TGTGCCAGCAGTTTATGGGAACAGTCGAGCCTGAACACTGAAGCTTTCTTT
CASSLWEQSSLNTEAFF
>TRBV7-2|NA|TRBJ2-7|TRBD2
TGTGCCAGCAGCGCGACGAGCGGGGTACTTTCGGAGCAGTACTTC
CASSATSGVLSEQYF
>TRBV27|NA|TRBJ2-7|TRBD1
TGTGCCAGCACCCCATCCGGGACAGGGTTCTACGAGCAGTACTTC
CASTPSGTGFYEQYF
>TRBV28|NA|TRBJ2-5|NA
TGTGCCAGCAGTCGGGGGCGGGAAGAGACCCAGTACTTC
CASSRGREETQYF
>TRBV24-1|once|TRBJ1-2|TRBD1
TGTGCCACCTCAAGGGACAGTAACTATGGCTACACCTTC
CATSRDSNYGYTF